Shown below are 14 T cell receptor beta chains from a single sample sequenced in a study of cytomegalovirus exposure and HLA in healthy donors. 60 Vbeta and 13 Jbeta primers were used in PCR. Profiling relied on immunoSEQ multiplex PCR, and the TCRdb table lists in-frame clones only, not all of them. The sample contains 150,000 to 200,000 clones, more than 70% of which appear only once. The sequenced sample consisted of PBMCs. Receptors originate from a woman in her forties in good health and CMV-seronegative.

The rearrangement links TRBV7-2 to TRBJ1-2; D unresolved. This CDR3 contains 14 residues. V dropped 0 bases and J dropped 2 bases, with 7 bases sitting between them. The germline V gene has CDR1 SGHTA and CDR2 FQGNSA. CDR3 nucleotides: TGTGCCAGCAGCTTAGCGAACACCAACTATGGCTACACCTTC. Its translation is CASSLANTNYGYTF.

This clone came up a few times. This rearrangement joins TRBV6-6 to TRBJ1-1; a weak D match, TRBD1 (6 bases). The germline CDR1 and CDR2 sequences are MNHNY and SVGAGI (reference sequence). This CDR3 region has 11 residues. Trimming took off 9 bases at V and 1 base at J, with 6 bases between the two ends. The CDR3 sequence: CARTGNTEAFF. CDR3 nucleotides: TGTGCCAGGACAGGGAACACTGAAGCTTTCTTT.

The CDR3 nucleotides read TGTGCCAGCAGCTTTGACTTCACAGATACGCAGTATTTT. Its protein product is CASSFDFTDTQYF. The chain is built from TRBV5-6 and TRBJ2-3; D gene uncertain. Trimming cost V 2 bases and J 2 bases, with 6 bases left between them. Per germline, CDR1 SGHDT and CDR2 YYEEEE. The CDR3 has 13 amino acids.

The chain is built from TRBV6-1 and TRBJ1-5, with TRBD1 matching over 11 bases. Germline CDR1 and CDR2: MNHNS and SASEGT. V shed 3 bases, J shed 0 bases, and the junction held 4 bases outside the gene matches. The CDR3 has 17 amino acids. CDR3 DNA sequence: TGTGCCAGCAGTGAGACCGGGACAGGGGGTAGCAATCAGCCCCAGCATTTT. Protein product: CASSETGTGGSNQPQHF.

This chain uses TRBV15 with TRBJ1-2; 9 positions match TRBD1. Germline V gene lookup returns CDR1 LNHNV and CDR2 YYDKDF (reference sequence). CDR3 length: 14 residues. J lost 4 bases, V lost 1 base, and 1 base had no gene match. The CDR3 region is CATSRGDRAYGYTF. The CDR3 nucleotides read TGTGCCACCAGCAGAGGGGACAGGGCCTATGGCTACACCTTC. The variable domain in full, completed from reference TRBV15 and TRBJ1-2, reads DAMVIQNPRYQVTQFGKPVTLSCSQTLNHNVMYWYQQKSSQAPKLLFHYYDKDFNNEADTPDNFQSRRPNTSFCFLDIRSPGLGDTAMYLCATSRGDRAYGYTFGSGTRLTVV.

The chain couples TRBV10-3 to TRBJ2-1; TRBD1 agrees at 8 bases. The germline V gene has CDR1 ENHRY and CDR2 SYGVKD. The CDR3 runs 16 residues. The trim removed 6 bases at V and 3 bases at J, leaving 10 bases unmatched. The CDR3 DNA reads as TGTGCCATCAGCCTCAGACAGGGGCAAGGCTACAATGAGCAGTTCTTC. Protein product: CAISLRQGQGYNEQFF.

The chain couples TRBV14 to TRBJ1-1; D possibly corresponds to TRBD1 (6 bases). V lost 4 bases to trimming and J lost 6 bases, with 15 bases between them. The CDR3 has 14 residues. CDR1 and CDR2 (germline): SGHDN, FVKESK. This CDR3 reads CASSLQTQGSEAFF. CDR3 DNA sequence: TGTGCCAGCAGCCTCCAGACCCAGGGGTCTGAAGCTTTCTTT.

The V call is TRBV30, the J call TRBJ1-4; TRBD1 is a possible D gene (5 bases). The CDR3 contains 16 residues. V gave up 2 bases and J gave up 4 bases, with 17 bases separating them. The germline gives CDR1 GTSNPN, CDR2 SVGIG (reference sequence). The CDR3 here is CAWSRGGDRINEKLFF. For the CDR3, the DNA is TGTGCCTGGAGTCGGGGGGGTGACCGTATTAATGAAAAACTGTTTTTT. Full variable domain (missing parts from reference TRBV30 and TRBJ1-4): SQTIHQWPATLVQPVGSPLSLECTVEGTSNPNLYWYRQAAGRGLQLLFYSVGIGQISSEVPQNLSASRPQDRQFILSSKKLLLSDSGFYLCAWSRGGDRINEKLFFGSGTQLSVL.

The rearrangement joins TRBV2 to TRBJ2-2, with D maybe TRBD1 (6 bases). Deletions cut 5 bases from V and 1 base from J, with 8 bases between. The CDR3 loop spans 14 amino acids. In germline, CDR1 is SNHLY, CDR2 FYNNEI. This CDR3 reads CASSLGGNTGELFF. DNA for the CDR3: TGTGCCAGCAGTTTAGGGGGGAACACCGGGGAGCTGTTTTTT.

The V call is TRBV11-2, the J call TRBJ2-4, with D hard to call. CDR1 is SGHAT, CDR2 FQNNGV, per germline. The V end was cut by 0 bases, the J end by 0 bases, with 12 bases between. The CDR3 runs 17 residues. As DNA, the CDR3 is TGTGCCAGCAGCTTAGACCTAGGTATTCTAGCCAAAAACATTCAGTACTTC. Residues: CASSLDLGILAKNIQYF.

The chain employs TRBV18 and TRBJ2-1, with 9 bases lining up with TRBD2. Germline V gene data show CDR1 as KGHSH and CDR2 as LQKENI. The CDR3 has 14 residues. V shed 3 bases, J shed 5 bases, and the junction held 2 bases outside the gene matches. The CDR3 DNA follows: TGTGCCAGCTCACCGGGACTAGCCCACAATGAGCAGTTCTTC. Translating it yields CASSPGLAHNEQFF.

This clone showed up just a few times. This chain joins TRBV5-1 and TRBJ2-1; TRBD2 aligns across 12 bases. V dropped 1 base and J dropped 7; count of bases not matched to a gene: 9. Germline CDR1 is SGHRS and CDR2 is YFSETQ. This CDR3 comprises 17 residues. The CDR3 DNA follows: TGCGCCAGCAGCTTGTACCCTAGCGGGAGGGCTGTAAATGAGCAGTTCTTC. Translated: CASSLYPSGRAVNEQFF. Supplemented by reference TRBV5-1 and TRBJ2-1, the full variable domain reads KAGVTQTPRYLIKTRGQQVTLSCSPISGHRSVSWYQQTPGQGLQFLFEYFSETQRNKGNFPGRFSGRQFSNSRSEMNVSTLELGDSALYLCASSLYPSGRAVNEQFFGPGTRLTVL.

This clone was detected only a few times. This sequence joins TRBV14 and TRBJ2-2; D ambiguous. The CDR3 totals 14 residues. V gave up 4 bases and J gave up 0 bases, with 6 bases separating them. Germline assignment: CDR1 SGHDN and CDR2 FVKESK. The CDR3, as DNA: TGTGCCAGCAGCCGCGGCCCGAACACCGGGGAGCTGTTTTTT. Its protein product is CASSRGPNTGELFF.

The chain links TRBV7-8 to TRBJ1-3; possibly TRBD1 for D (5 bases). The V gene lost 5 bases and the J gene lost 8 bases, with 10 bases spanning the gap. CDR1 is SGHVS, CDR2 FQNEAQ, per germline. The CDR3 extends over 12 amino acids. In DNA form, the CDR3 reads TGTGCCAGCAGCCCCGGGGGTGACACCATATATTTT. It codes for CASSPGGDTIYF.